This TCR beta chain was obtained from a study of chemoradiotherapy in HPV16-positive cancers. Study outcomes and limitations: HPV-responsive T-cell expansion during chemoradiotherapy was linked to improved recurrence-free survival in HPV16-positive patients. HPV-specific T cells were functionally defined from only a couple of HPV16-positive patients. Candidate HPV-specific clones and E7-related TCR motifs grew in tumor during treatment.

For this clone: Its antigen is currently unknown.

Assay used: immunoSEQ multiplex PCR; TCRdb lists only in-frame clones, some missing. Of tens of thousands of clones listed, 70% to 90% are singletons. The V segment lost 2 bases and the J segment 7 bases; nucleotides outside the gene matches: 7. The CDR3 runs 14 residues. Per germline, CDR1 LGHNA and CDR2 YNFKEQ. The receptor comes from a human donor with HPV-associated anogenital cancer. The source was blood, collected from a patient who underwent chemoradiotherapy. This sequence joins TRBV4-2 and TRBJ1-1; 7 bases fit TRBD1. The chain's CDR3 is CASSQTTGDLEAFF. CDR3 in DNA: TGTGCCAGCAGCCAAACCACAGGGGACCTTGAAGCTTTCTTT.